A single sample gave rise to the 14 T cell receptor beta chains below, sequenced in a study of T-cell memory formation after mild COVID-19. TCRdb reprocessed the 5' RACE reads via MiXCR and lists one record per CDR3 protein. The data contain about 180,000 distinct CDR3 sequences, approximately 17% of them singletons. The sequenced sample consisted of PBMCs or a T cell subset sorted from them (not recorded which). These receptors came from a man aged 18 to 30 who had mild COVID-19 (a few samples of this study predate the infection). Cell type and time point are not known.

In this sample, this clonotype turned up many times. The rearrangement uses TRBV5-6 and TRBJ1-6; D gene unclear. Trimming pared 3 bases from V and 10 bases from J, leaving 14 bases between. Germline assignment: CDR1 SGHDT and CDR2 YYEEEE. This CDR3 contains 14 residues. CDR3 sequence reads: CASSYFNRRSPLHF. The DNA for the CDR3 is TGTGCCAGCAGCTACTTTAACAGAAGATCACCCCTCCACTTT.

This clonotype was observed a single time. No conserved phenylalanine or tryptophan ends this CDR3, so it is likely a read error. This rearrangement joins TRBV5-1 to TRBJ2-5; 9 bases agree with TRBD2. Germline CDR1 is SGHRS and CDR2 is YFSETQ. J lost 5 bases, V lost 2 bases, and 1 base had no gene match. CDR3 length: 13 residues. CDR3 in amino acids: CASSLAGGETQYL. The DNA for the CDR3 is TGCGCCAGCAGCTTAGCGGGGGGCGAGACCCAGTACTTA.

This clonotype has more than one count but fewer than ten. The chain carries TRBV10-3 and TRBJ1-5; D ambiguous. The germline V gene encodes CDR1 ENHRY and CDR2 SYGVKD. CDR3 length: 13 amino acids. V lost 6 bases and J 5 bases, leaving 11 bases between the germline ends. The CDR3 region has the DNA TGTGCCATCAGCCTTGGTCCTGATCAGCCCCAGCATTTT. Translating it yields CAISLGPDQPQHF.

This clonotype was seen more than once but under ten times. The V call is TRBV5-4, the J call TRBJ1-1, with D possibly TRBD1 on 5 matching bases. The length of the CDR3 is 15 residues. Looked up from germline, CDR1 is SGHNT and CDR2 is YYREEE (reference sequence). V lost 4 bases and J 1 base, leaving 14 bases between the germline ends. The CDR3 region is CASSDRKEGNTEAFF. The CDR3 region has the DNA TGTGCCAGCAGCGACAGAAAGGAGGGGAACACTGAAGCTTTCTTT.

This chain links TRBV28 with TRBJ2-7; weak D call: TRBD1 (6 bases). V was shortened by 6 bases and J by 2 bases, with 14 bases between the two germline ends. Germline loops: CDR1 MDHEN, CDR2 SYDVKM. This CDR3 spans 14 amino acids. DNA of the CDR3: TGTGCCAGCAGCTTTTTTGACAGGCCCTACGAGCAGTACGTC. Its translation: CASSFFDRPYEQYV.

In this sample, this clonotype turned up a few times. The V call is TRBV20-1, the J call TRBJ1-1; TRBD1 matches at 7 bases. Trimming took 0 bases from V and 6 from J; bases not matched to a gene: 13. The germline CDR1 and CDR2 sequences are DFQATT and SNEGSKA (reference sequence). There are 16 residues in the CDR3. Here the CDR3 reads CSARESLDREVAEAFF. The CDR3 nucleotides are TGCAGTGCTAGAGAGTCGCTCGACAGGGAGGTCGCTGAAGCTTTCTTT.

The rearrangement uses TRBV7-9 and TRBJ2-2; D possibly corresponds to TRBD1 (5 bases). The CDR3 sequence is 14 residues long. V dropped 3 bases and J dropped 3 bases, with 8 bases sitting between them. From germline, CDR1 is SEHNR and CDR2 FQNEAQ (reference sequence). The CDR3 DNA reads TGTGCCAGCAGCTTTATAGGGGACACCGGGGAGCTGTTTTTT. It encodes CASSFIGDTGELFF.

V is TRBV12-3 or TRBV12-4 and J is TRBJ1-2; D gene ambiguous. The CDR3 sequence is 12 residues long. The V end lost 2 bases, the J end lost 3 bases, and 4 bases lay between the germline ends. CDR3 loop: CASSLRHYGYTF. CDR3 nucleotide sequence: TGTGCCAGCAGTTTAAGGCACTATGGCTACACCTTC.

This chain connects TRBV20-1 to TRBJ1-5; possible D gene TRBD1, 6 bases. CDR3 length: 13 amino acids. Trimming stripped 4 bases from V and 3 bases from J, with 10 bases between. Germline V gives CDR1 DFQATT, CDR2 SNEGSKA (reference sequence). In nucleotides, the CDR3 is TGCAGTGCTACTCGACAGGACAATCAGCCCCAGCATTTT. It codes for CSATRQDNQPQHF.

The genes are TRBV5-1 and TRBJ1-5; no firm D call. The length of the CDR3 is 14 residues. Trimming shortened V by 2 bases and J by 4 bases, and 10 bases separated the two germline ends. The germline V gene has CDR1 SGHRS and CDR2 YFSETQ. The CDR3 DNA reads TGCGCCAGCAGCTTTGGGGAGCGGAATCAGCCCCAGCATTTT. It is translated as CASSFGERNQPQHF.

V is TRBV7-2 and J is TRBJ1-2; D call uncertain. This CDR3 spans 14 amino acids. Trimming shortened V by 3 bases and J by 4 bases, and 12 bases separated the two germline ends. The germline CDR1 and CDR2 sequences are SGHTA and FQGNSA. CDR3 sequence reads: CASSFGGDAYGYTF. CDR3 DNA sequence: TGTGCCAGCAGCTTTGGCGGAGACGCCTATGGCTACACCTTC.

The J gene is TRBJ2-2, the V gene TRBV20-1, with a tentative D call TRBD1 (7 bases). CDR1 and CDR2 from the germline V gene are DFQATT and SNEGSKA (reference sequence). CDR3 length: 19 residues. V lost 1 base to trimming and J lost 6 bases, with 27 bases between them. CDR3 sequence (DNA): TGCAGTGCTAGAGGACAGGGAGAACGGTGGGGGGCCCCGGCCGGGGAGCTGTTTTTT. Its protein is CSARGQGERWGAPAGELFF.

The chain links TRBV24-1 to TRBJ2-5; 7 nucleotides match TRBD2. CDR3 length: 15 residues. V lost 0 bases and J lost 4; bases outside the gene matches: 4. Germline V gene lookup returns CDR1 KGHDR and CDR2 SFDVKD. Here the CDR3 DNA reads TGTGCCACCAGTGATTTGCGGGGGAGGGTAGAGACCCAGTACTTC. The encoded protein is CATSDLRGRVETQYF.

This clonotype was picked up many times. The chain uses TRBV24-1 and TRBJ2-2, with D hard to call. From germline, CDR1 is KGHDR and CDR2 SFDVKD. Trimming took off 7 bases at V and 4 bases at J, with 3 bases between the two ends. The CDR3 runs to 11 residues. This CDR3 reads CATRRTGELFF. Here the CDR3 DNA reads TGTGCCACCAGGCGCACCGGGGAGCTGTTTTTT.